This TCR beta chain was captured in a study of technical replicates of blood from a handful of donors. The table came from immunoSEQ multiplex PCR; TCRdb's copy has only in-frame clones and leaves some out. The sample has some 62,000 clones, around 87% seen once. Germline CDR1 SGHNT, CDR2 YYREEE (reference sequence). Trimming cost V 3 bases and J 5 bases, with 17 bases left between them. There are 16 residues in the CDR3. The material sequenced was PBMCs. The V gene is TRBV5-4, the J gene TRBJ2-2; maybe TRBD1 (6 bases). The origin of this receptor is a human donor in good health. Some clones in this sample may be carry-over from other donors' samples. CDR3 amino acids: CASSWRQGRGTGELFF. The CDR3 DNA reads as TGTGCCAGCAGCTGGCGGCAGGGGCGAGGTACCGGGGAGCTGTTTTTT.